The clone carrying this TCR beta chain was seen only a few times. The record originates from a study of T cells after somatic rescue of genetic block. Using immunoSEQ multiplex PCR, the repertoire was profiled, and TCRdb retains in-frame clones only, with some absent. The sample gives some 74,000 clones, approximately 90% of which show up once; 2.8% is in the top ten. Deletions cut 2 bases from V and 0 bases from J, with 11 bases between. The germline gives CDR1 MDHEN, CDR2 SYDVKM. The CDR3 has 16 amino acids. The chain links TRBV28 to TRBJ1-5; the D is unclear. The TCR was taken from a man aged 30 to 39. The sequenced material came from peripheral blood mononuclear cells (PBMCs). The chain's CDR3 is CASSLEGGYSNQPQHF. CDR3 sequence (DNA): TGTGCCAGCAGTTTAGAGGGAGGGTATAGCAATCAGCCCCAGCATTTT.